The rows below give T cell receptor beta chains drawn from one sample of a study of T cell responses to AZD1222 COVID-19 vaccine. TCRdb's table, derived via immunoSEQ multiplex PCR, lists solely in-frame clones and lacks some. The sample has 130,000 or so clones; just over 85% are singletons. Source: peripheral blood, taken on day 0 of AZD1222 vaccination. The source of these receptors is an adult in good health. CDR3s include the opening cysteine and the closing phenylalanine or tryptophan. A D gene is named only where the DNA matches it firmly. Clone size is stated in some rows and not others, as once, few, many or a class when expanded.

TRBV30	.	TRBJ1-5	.	CAWSLQAAVIAGNQPQHF	TGTGCCTGGAGCTTGCAGGCCGCCGTCATAGCGGGGAATCAGCCCCAGCATTTT
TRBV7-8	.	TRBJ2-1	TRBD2	CASSGTGTSSGGVDEQFF	TGTGCCAGCAGCGGCACGGGGACATCTAGCGGGGGGGTCGATGAGCAGTTCTTC
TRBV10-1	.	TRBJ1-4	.	CASSEGPGREKLFF	TGCGCCAGCAGTGAAGGGCCAGGGCGGGAAAAACTGTTTTTT
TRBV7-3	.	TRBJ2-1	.	CASSLDSYNEQFF	TGTGCCAGCAGCTTGGATTCCTACAATGAGCAGTTCTTC
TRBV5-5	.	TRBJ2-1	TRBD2	CASSLRSGSIYNEQFF	TGTGCCAGCAGCTTGCGGAGCGGGAGTATTTACAATGAGCAGTTCTTC
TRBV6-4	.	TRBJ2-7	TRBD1	CASSVGTGSSYEQYF	TGTGCCAGCAGTGTCGGGACAGGGAGCTCCTACGAGCAGTACTTC
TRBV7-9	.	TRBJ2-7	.	CASSQGGYEQYF	TGTGCCAGCAGCCAAGGGGGTTACGAGCAGTACTTC
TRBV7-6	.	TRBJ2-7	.	CASSLGHRSYEQYF	TGTGCCAGCAGCTTGGGGCACCGATCGTACGAGCAGTACTTC
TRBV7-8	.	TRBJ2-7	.	CASSLVQISYEQYF	TGTGCCAGCAGCTTAGTGCAGATCTCCTACGAGCAGTACTTC
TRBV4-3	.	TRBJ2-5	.	CASSQGVGAGGTQYF	TGCGCCAGCAGCCAAGGAGTGGGGGCTGGCGGGACCCAGTACTTC
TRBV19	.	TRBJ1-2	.	CASSIGKYGYTF	TGTGCCAGTAGTATAGGGAAGTATGGCTACACCTTC
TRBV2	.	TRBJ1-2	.	CASFRGGRDYGYTF	TGTGCCTCCTTCCGCGGGGGGCGCGACTATGGCTACACCTTC
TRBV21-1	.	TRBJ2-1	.	CASSGRTDYTYNEQFF	TGTGCCAGCAGCGGTCGGACGGACTATACCTACAATGAGCAGTTCTTC
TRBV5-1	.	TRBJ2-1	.	CASSSAPGSRGGEQFF	TGCGCCAGCAGCTCGGCCCCGGGGTCCAGGGGGGGTGAGCAGTTCTTC
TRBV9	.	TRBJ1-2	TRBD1	CASSALGDRENYGYTF	TGTGCCAGCAGCGCCCTGGGGGACAGGGAAAACTATGGCTACACCTTC
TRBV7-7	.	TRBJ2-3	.	CASSLGSAADTQYF	TGTGCCAGCAGCTTAGGATCTGCGGCAGATACGCAGTATTTT
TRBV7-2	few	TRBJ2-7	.	CASSSPGLAIEEQYF	TGTGCCAGCAGCTCTCCGGGACTCGCGATTGAAGAGCAGTACTTC
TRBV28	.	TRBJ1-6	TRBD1	CASSRRQGSSYNSPLHF	TGTGCCAGCAGTCGGAGACAGGGAAGCTCCTATAATTCACCCCTCCACTTT
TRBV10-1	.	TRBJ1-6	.	CASSEVVREEVDSPLHF	TGCGCCAGCAGTGAAGTGGTGAGAGAAGAGGTTGATTCACCCCTCCACTTT
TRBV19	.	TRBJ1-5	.	CASSQGVYQPQHF	TGTGCCAGTAGTCAAGGGGTTTATCAGCCCCAGCATTTT
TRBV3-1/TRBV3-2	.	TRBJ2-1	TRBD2	CASSHASGNYNEQFF	TGTGCCAGCAGCCATGCTAGCGGGAACTACAATGAGCAGTTCTTC
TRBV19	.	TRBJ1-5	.	CASSMVQRSNQPQHF	TGTGCCAGTAGTATGGTCCAGCGAAGTAATCAGCCCCAGCATTTT
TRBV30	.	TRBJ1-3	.	CAWSVTSGNTIYF	TGTGCCTGGAGTGTAACCTCTGGAAACACCATATATTTT
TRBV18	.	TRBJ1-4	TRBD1	CASSPPGQGDEKLFF	TGTGCCAGCTCACCACCGGGACAGGGGGATGAAAAACTGTTTTTT
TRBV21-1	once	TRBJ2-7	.	CASSKEGQDPRYEQYF	TGTGCCAGCAGCAAAGAGGGACAGGACCCTCGGTACGAGCAGTACTTC
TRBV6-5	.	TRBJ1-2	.	CASSYSSTGNGYTF	TGTGCCAGCAGTTACTCGAGTACTGGGAATGGCTACACCTTC
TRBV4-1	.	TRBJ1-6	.	CASSQVKNNSPLHF	TGCGCCAGCAGCCAAGTAAAGAATAATTCACCCCTCCACTTT
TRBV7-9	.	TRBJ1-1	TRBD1	CASSLAQTGADTEAFF	TGTGCCAGCAGCTTAGCGCAGACAGGGGCTGACACTGAAGCTTTCTTT
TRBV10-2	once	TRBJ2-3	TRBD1	CASNAGGSTDTQYF	TGCGCCAGCAATGCAGGGGGTAGCACAGATACGCAGTATTTT
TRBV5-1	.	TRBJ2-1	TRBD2	CASAPGRAQVQFF	TGCGCCAGCGCTCCAGGGAGGGCCCAGGTGCAGTTCTTC
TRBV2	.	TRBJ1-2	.	CASRRDWTSNYGYTF	TGTGCCAGCAGGAGGGACTGGACTTCCAACTATGGCTACACCTTC
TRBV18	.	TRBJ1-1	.	CASSPGMNTEAFF	TGTGCCAGCTCACCCGGGATGAACACTGAAGCTTTCTTT
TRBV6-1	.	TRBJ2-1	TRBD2	CASCGGEVSGLLGEQFF	TGTGCCAGCTGTGGCGGTGAAGTTAGCGGGCTACTTGGTGAGCAGTTCTTC
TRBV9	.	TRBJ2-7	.	CASSPDGYEQYF	TGTGCCAGCAGCCCAGACGGGTACGAGCAGTACTTC
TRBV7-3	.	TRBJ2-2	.	CASSLTAVSSGELFF	TGTGCCAGCAGCTTAACCGCGGTTAGTTCCGGGGAGCTGTTTTTT
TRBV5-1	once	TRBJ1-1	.	CASSQGDTEAFF	TGCGCCAGCAGCCAGGGAGACACTGAAGCTTTCTTT
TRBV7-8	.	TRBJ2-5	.	CASSLIGETQYF	TGTGCCAGCAGCCTAATCGGAGAGACCCAGTACTTC
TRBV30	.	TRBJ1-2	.	CAWSRETLPRYGYTF	TGTGCCTGGTCTCGGGAGACCCTTCCTCGCTATGGCTACACCTTC
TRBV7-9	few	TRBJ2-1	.	CASSWGDGTDNEQFF	TGTGCCAGCAGCTGGGGGGACGGGACAGACAATGAGCAGTTCTTC
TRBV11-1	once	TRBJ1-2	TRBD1	CASSLNGGQGRGYTF	TGTGCCAGCAGCCTTAACGGGGGACAGGGGCGCGGCTACACCTTC
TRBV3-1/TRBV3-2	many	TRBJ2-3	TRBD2	CASSHSGVRDTQYF	TGTGCCAGCAGCCATAGCGGGGTTAGAGATACGCAGTATTTT
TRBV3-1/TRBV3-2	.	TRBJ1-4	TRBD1	CASSPPGQINEKLFF	TGTGCCAGCAGTCCCCCGGGACAGATTAATGAAAAACTGTTTTTT
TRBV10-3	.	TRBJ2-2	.	CAIRRGDTDHTGELFF	TGTGCCATCAGACGAGGGGACACGGACCACACCGGGGAGCTGTTTTTT